Each of the 28 T cell receptor beta chains below was sequenced from the same sample in a study of T cells after yellow fever vaccination. Using its own MiXCR run on the 5' RACE reads, TCRdb lists one record per CDR3 protein. The sample has fewer than 650,000 distinct CDR3 sequences, 21% seen once. Sequencing was performed on PBMCs, taken roughly 20 days after the first yellow fever vaccination. The source of these receptors is a man between 18 and 35 years old who received the YFV17D yellow fever vaccine.

This clonotype appeared many times. This chain uses TRBV12-3 or TRBV12-4 with TRBJ2-7; D perhaps matches TRBD2 (6 bases). The V end lost 6 bases, the J end lost 2 bases, and 14 bases lay between the germline ends. The CDR3 runs 14 residues. This chain's CDR3 is CASRPGTLPYEQYF. In DNA form, the CDR3 reads TGTGCCAGCAGGCCCGGGACTCTACCCTACGAGCAGTACTTC.

The gene calls are TRBV7-2 and TRBJ2-3, with D uncertain. The germline V gene encodes CDR1 SGHTA and CDR2 FQGNSA. The CDR3 sequence is 15 residues long. The V and J ends lost 4 bases and 2 bases respectively, with 13 bases between them. The CDR3 loop is CASSSVSSYTDTQYF. The CDR3 DNA is TGTGCCAGCAGCTCTGTCTCATCCTACACAGATACGCAGTATTTT.

This clonotype occurred a few times. The chain recombines TRBV4-3 with TRBJ2-1, with unresolved D. The CDR3 consists of 14 residues. Germline-derived CDR1 and CDR2 are LGHNA and YSLEER. The germline V and J ends were trimmed by 1 base and 4 bases, with 8 bases remaining between them. The CDR3 loop is CASSQVPLYNEQFF. The CDR3 DNA reads as TGCGCCAGCAGCCAAGTCCCTCTTTACAATGAGCAGTTCTTC.

This clonotype showed up just a few times. This chain links TRBV7-8 with TRBJ2-1; no clear D. V lost 7 bases to trimming and J lost 6 bases, with 13 bases between them. CDR3 length: 13 amino acids. Looked up from germline, CDR1 is SGHVS and CDR2 is FQNEAQ. In DNA, the CDR3 is TGTGCCAGCACCCCGGGTAGTGGCAATGAGCAGTTCTTC. The encoded protein is CASTPGSGNEQFF.

This clonotype has just a few counts. The chain combines TRBV7-3 with TRBJ2-1; 14 bases line up with TRBD2. The germline V gene has CDR1 SGHTA and CDR2 FQGTGA. CDR3 length equals 16 residues. V gave up 6 bases and J gave up 6 bases; unmatched junction bases: 7. DNA of the CDR3: TGTGCCAGCAGTCCTTCCGGACTAGCGGGGGGCAATGAGCAGTTCTTC. Its translation: CASSPSGLAGGNEQFF.

This clonotype has ten or more counts. V gene TRBV12-3 or TRBV12-4 combines with J gene TRBJ2-3; unclear D gene. V gave up 5 bases and J gave up 6 bases, with 9 bases separating them. CDR3 length equals 12 residues. The CDR3 protein is CASSPLADTQYF. The DNA of the CDR3 is TGTGCCAGCAGTCCCTTGGCGGATACGCAGTATTTT.

This clonotype was found many times. The chain uses TRBV7-3 and TRBJ2-5, with D maybe TRBD1 (5 bases). Trimming stripped 3 bases from V and 3 bases from J, with 8 bases between. This CDR3 has 13 residues. Germline CDR1 SGHTA, CDR2 FQGTGA. Written as DNA, the CDR3 is TGTGCCAGCAGCTTTGGCAGGGAAGAGACCCAGTACTTC. Translation gives CASSFGREETQYF.

The rearrangement joins TRBV4-1 to TRBJ2-7; D not resolved. Germline CDR1 MGHRA, CDR2 YSYEKL. The germline V and J ends were trimmed by 0 bases and 5 bases, with 11 bases remaining between them. This CDR3 is built from 14 residues. The CDR3 sequence: CASSQDAASNEQYF. CDR3 coding DNA: TGCGCCAGCAGCCAAGATGCGGCCAGCAACGAGCAGTACTTC.

This sequence joins TRBV5-1 and TRBJ1-1; the D is unclear. The CDR3 is 12 residues long. Deletions cut 4 bases from V and 12 bases from J, with 16 bases between. CDR1 SGHRS and CDR2 YFSETQ come from the germline V gene. The CDR3 DNA is TGCGCCAGCAGCCCGGGAGGAGGCGTGACTTTCTTT. It is translated as CASSPGGGVTFF.

This clonotype occurred a few times. The chain employs TRBV29-1 and TRBJ2-3; D is undetermined. With 7 bases removed from V and 2 bases from J, the gap between germline ends came to 10 bases. This CDR3 comprises 12 residues. Germline CDR1 SQVTM, CDR2 ANQGSEA. The CDR3 reads CSALDLTDTQYF. CDR3 bases: TGCAGCGCTCTAGACCTCACAGATACGCAGTATTTT.

This clonotype has only a few counts. This chain uses TRBV10-3 with TRBJ1-2; D unclear. The germline CDR1 and CDR2 sequences are ENHRY and SYGVKD. The V gene lost 2 bases and the J gene lost 8 bases, with 18 bases spanning the gap. The length of the CDR3 is 15 residues. The CDR3 nucleotides read TGTGCCATCAGTGAGGTGTCTTTCCGGGATTGGGGCTACACCTTC. Its translation is CAISEVSFRDWGYTF.

This clonotype came up many times. This chain connects TRBV7-3 to TRBJ2-2; a possible D gene is TRBD1 (6 bases). The length of the CDR3 is 14 residues. Germline V gene lookup returns CDR1 SGHTA and CDR2 FQGTGA. V was pared by 4 bases and J by 4 bases, with 10 bases between. Written as DNA, the CDR3 is TGTGCCAGCAGCTCCGGACAGACCACCGGGGAGCTGTTTTTT. Translation: CASSSGQTTGELFF.

This clonotype turned up a few times. The genes are TRBV4-3 and TRBJ2-6; the D is unclear. Germline CDR1 reads LGHNA; CDR2 reads YSLEER. This CDR3 has 15 residues. The V end was cut by 3 bases, the J end by 0 bases, with 6 bases between. Here the CDR3 reads CASSQANSGANVLTF. Here the CDR3 DNA reads TGCGCCAGCAGCCAGGCAAACTCTGGGGCCAACGTCCTGACTTTC.

This clonotype was observed a handful of times. The chain uses TRBV7-9 and TRBJ2-1; D ambiguous. V was pared by 5 bases and J by 0 bases, with 11 bases between. Germline values: CDR1 SEHNR, CDR2 FQNEAQ (reference sequence). The CDR3 has 15 residues. The CDR3: CASSARSSSYNEQFF. CDR3 sequence (DNA): TGTGCCAGCAGCGCACGGTCGAGCTCCTACAATGAGCAGTTCTTC.

The chain is built from TRBV7-3 and TRBJ2-2; tentative D call: TRBD1 (6 bases). The CDR3 extends over 14 amino acids. V lost 3 bases and J lost 5, with 10 bases in between. The V gene's germline CDR1 is SGHTA and CDR2 FQGTGA. CDR3 sequence (DNA): TGTGCCAGCAGCTTTTGGGGGCGTACCGGGGAGCTGTTTTTT. Amino acid sequence: CASSFWGRTGELFF.

The V and J genes are TRBV12-3 or TRBV12-4 and TRBJ2-1, with D perhaps TRBD1 or TRBD2 (5 bases each). Trimming took off 3 bases at V and 9 bases at J, with 15 bases between the two ends. The CDR3 is 14 residues long. The CDR3 is CASSFFGGVTEQFF. The CDR3 DNA sequence: TGTGCCAGCAGTTTCTTTGGGGGTGTAACTGAGCAGTTCTTC.

This chain joins TRBV4-1 and TRBJ2-1; 7 nucleotides match TRBD2. V lost 0 bases, J lost 12 bases, and 11 bases stayed unmatched. From germline, CDR1 is MGHRA and CDR2 YSYEKL. CDR3 length equals 15 residues. The CDR3 DNA is TGCGCCAGCAGCCAAGATTTTTCGGGGGGAAAACGGCAGTTCTTC. Its protein is CASSQDFSGGKRQFF.

This clonotype has a handful of counts. The V gene is TRBV5-1, the J gene TRBJ2-3; 7 bases match TRBD2. CDR1 and CDR2 from the germline V gene are SGHRS and YFSETQ. V lost 6 bases and J lost 1; bases outside the gene matches: 5. CDR3 length: 14 residues. Here the CDR3 reads CASTGLVGTDTQYF. The CDR3 region has the DNA TGCGCCAGCACTGGACTAGTCGGCACAGATACGCAGTATTTT.

V and J are TRBV20-1 and TRBJ2-7; D call uncertain. The CDR3 loop spans 13 amino acids. Trimming took 3 bases from V and 5 from J, leaving 14 bases between them. Germline V gene data show CDR1 as DFQATT and CDR2 as SNEGSKA (reference sequence). CDR3 DNA: TGCAGTGCTAGCCTTGGGGTGTACAACGAGCAGTACGTC. Its protein is CSASLGVYNEQYV.

The chain employs TRBV11-2 and TRBJ2-3; D remains unclear. Germline V gene lookup returns CDR1 SGHAT and CDR2 FQNNGV. CDR3 length: 16 amino acids. Trimming removed 3 bases at V and 2 bases at J, with 15 bases between. Here the CDR3 DNA reads TGTGCCAGCAGCTTCTGGGGTAGTGGGGACACAGATACGCAGTATTTT. It yields the protein CASSFWGSGDTDTQYF.

The V and J genes are TRBV27 and TRBJ2-7; no clear D gene. This CDR3 comprises 13 residues. V lost 4 bases to trimming and J lost 4 bases, with 11 bases between them. CDR1 is MNHEY, CDR2 SMNVEV, per germline (reference sequence). CDR3 in DNA: TGTGCCAGCAGTTCCGGAGTGATGTACGAGCAGTACTTC. It codes for CASSSGVMYEQYF.

Only a few counts were recorded for this clonotype. The V call is TRBV5-1, the J call TRBJ2-5, with unresolved D. CDR1 SGHRS and CDR2 YFSETQ come from the germline V gene. Between the trimmed V and J ends, which lost 7 bases and 3 bases, there was a span of 16 bases. This CDR3 region has 14 residues. DNA of the CDR3: TGCGCCAGCCATTTTGCCAGAGAAGAAGAGACCCAGTACTTC. Protein: CASHFAREEETQYF.

The chain uses TRBV20-1 and TRBJ2-1; 7 bases line up with TRBD1. Losses at the gene ends were 3 bases for V and 3 bases for J; bases not matched to a gene: 11. This CDR3 has 16 amino acids. From germline, CDR1 is DFQATT and CDR2 SNEGSKA (reference sequence). The CDR3: CSARSPQGNVYNEQFF. Here the CDR3 DNA reads TGCAGTGCTAGGAGCCCACAGGGGAATGTCTACAATGAGCAGTTCTTC.

This clonotype was seen more than once but under ten times. This rearrangement joins TRBV28 to TRBJ1-5; the D is unclear. Trimming shortened V by 3 bases and J by 9 bases, and 6 bases separated the two germline ends. Germline V gives CDR1 MDHEN, CDR2 SYDVKM. This CDR3 comprises 11 residues. The DNA for the CDR3 is TGTGCCAGCAGTTTGGGATGGCCCCAGCATTTT. The encoded protein is CASSLGWPQHF.

V is TRBV6-5 and J is TRBJ1-1; tentative D call: TRBD1 (5 bases). The CDR3 sequence is 14 residues long. Germline CDR1 is MNHEY and CDR2 is SVGAGI. Trimming removed 2 bases at V and 2 bases at J, with 9 bases between. CDR3 in amino acids: CASSYGQLNTEAFF. CDR3 DNA sequence: TGTGCCAGCAGTTACGGACAATTAAACACTGAAGCTTTCTTT.

The chain carries TRBV7-2 and TRBJ1-1, with 8 bases aligning to TRBD1. This CDR3 contains 14 residues. V lost 0 bases and J lost 5; bases outside the gene matches: 2. Germline values: CDR1 SGHTA, CDR2 FQGNSA. The CDR3 nucleotides read TGTGCCAGCAGCTTAGCGACAGGGGAAACTGAAGCTTTCTTT. It yields the protein CASSLATGETEAFF.

A few counts support this clonotype. This chain links TRBV5-4 with TRBJ2-1; the match to TRBD2 covers 9 bases. Germline CDR1 SGHNT, CDR2 YYREEE (reference sequence). This CDR3 contains 16 residues. Trimming removed 3 bases from V and 7 bases from J; junction bases left unmatched: 11. CDR3 amino acids: CASSSGGSGGLNEQFF. Here the CDR3 DNA reads TGTGCCAGCAGCTCTGGGGGTAGCGGGGGACTTAATGAGCAGTTCTTC.

This clonotype has just a few counts. The chain couples TRBV7-9 to TRBJ1-1; D remains ambiguous. Deletions cut 2 bases from V and 1 base from J, with 11 bases between. This CDR3 is 15 amino acids long. Germline V gene lookup returns CDR1 SEHNR and CDR2 FQNEAQ (reference sequence). The CDR3 DNA reads TGTGCCAGCAGCTTACCTGAGTACGGGAACACTGAAGCTTTCTTT. It codes for CASSLPEYGNTEAFF.